The sample holds many counts of the clone carrying this T cell receptor beta chain. This specimen comes from a study of T-cell reconstitution after alpha-beta-depleted transplantation in children. Trimming removed 5 bases from V and 6 bases from J; junction bases left unmatched: 5. Germline values: CDR1 SQVTM, CDR2 ANQGSEA. CDR3 length equals 13 residues. Unique molecular identifiers featured in how the TCRbeta library was prepared. In TCRdb, the PCR reads were re-called with MiXCR into one record per CDR3 protein. The sample includes fewer than 700,000 distinct CDR3 sequences, under 15% of them seen just once.

This TCR was recovered from a male patient younger than 18 who had a stem cell transplant for acute myeloid leukemia, so the T cells may come from the graft donor. This material consisted of PBMCs, mostly from graft donor cells, taken 360 days after TCRalphabeta/CD19-depleted stem cell transplant. The chain uses TRBV29-1 and TRBJ2-1, with 9 bases matching TRBD1. CDR3: CSVLDRGGNEQFF. For the CDR3, the DNA is TGCAGCGTTTTGGACAGGGGAGGCAATGAGCAGTTCTTC.